This TCR beta chain is from a study of cytomegalovirus exposure and HLA in healthy donors. Using immunoSEQ multiplex PCR, the repertoire was profiled, and TCRdb retains in-frame clones only, with some absent. The table shows about 150,000 clones, with around 88% occurring only once. Germline V gives CDR1 GTSNPN, CDR2 SVGIG (reference sequence). The CDR3 extends over 15 amino acids. Findings and limits, study-wide: Reported results showed that the classifier diagnosed cytomegalovirus status with high specificity and sensitivity. Listed as cytomegalovirus-associated were over 150 TCR beta chains. Confirmation was obtained in vitro that a few CMV-associated chains are specific for CMV antigens. According to a subsequent analysis, TCR clusters identified in the first cohort showed a tendency to co-occur across the roughly 120 validation repertoires.

This clone was observed a handful of times. The antigen is undetermined. The junction differs from germline at one of its ends, possibly a read error. The source is a man aged 18 to 29 in good health and CMV-seropositive. The V and J genes are TRBV30 and TRBJ2-7; possibly TRBD2 for D (5 bases). Input material: PBMCs. The CDR3 region is CAWSRMRVPSHEQYF. The CDR3 bases are TGTGCCTGGAGTCGGATGCGGGTGCCCTCCCACGAGCAGTACTTC. The entire variable domain, with the rest obtained from reference TRBV30 and TRBJ2-7, is as follows: SQTIHQWPATLVQPVGSPLSLECTVEGTSNPNLYWYRQAAGRGLQLLFYSVGIGQISSEVPQNLSASRPQDRQFILSSKKLLLSDSGFYLCAWSRMRVPSHEQYFGPGTRLTVT.